A selection of T cell receptor beta chains follows, all from one sample in a study of shared clonotypes between healthy human individuals. TCRdb keeps only in-frame clones here, not all; method: immunoSEQ multiplex PCR. The sample lists 550,000 to 700,000 clones; around four fifths were seen once. The sequenced sample consisted of memory CD4+ T cells sorted from blood. These receptors all come from a woman in her twenties or thirties in good health. Both conserved end residues are part of each CDR3. A D gene is named only where the DNA matches it firmly. Clone size is given for some rows only: seen once, a few or many times, or a class if the clone is expanded.

V gene: TRBV28
clone size: .
J gene: TRBJ2-7
D gene: TRBD1
CDR3 protein: CASSFGDRSSHEQYF
CDR3 DNA: TGTGCCAGCAGTTTTGGGGACAGGTCGTCCCACGAGCAGTACTTC

V gene: TRBV29-1
clone size: .
J gene: TRBJ1-2
D gene: TRBD1
CDR3 protein: CSVQGQGAGYGYTF
CDR3 DNA: TGCAGCGTTCAGGGACAGGGGGCAGGCTATGGCTACACCTTC

V gene: TRBV30
clone size: many
J gene: TRBJ1-3
D gene: .
CDR3 protein: CAWRNRVLSGNTIYF
CDR3 DNA: TGTGCCTGGAGAAACAGGGTACTCTCTGGAAACACCATATATTTT

V gene: TRBV29-1
clone size: .
J gene: TRBJ1-3
D gene: .
CDR3 protein: CSVVGAGNTIYF
CDR3 DNA: TGCAGCGTTGTGGGGGCTGGAAACACCATATATTTT

V gene: TRBV2
clone size: .
J gene: TRBJ2-3
D gene: .
CDR3 protein: CASSSGEPTDTQYF
CDR3 DNA: TGTGCCAGCAGCTCGGGGGAGCCCACAGATACGCAGTATTTT

V gene: TRBV6-5
clone size: once
J gene: TRBJ1-2
D gene: TRBD1
CDR3 protein: CASSTTGDGYTF
CDR3 DNA: TGTGCCAGCAGTACCACAGGGGACGGCTACACCTTC

V gene: TRBV4-1
clone size: .
J gene: TRBJ2-3
D gene: TRBD2
CDR3 protein: CASSAGLAGGGDTQYF
CDR3 DNA: TGCGCCAGCAGCGCGGGACTAGCGGGGGGGGGCGATACGCAGTATTTT

V gene: TRBV6-1
clone size: .
J gene: TRBJ2-7
D gene: TRBD2
CDR3 protein: CALRREETYEQYF
CDR3 DNA: TGTGCCCTCCGGCGGGAGGAAACCTACGAGCAGTACTTC

V gene: TRBV13
clone size: .
J gene: TRBJ2-1
D gene: TRBD1
CDR3 protein: CASSLTLGGAGTGDRGWQFF
CDR3 DNA: TGTGCCAGCAGCTTAACCCTAGGTGGCGCCGGGACAGGGGATCGAGGTTGGCAGTTCTTC

V gene: TRBV7-2
clone size: once
J gene: TRBJ1-1
D gene: .
CDR3 protein: CASSLVSRNTEAFF
CDR3 DNA: TGTGCCAGCAGCTTAGTTAGTCGGAACACTGAAGCTTTCTTT

V gene: TRBV2
clone size: .
J gene: TRBJ1-5
D gene: .
CDR3 protein: CASSSTLLSNQPQHF
CDR3 DNA: TGTGCCAGCAGCTCGACACTCCTTAGCAATCAGCCCCAGCATTTT

V gene: TRBV6-1
clone size: .
J gene: TRBJ2-7
D gene: .
CDR3 protein: CASSEFSPGYEQYF
CDR3 DNA: TGTGCCAGCAGTGAATTCTCCCCGGGGTACGAGCAGTACTTC

V gene: TRBV5-4
clone size: .
J gene: TRBJ2-6
D gene: .
CDR3 protein: CASSPDLSGANVLTF
CDR3 DNA: TGTGCCAGCAGCCCGGACCTCTCTGGGGCCAACGTCCTGACTTTC

V gene: TRBV5-1
clone size: .
J gene: TRBJ2-1
D gene: TRBD2
CDR3 protein: CASSLVGGRATYNEQFF
CDR3 DNA: TGCGCCAGCAGCTTGGTGGGTGGGAGGGCTACCTACAATGAGCAGTTCTTC

V gene: TRBV10-2
clone size: .
J gene: TRBJ2-5
D gene: .
CDR3 protein: CARTHFWETQYF
CDR3 DNA: TGCGCCAGAACCCATTTTTGGGAGACCCAGTACTTC

V gene: TRBV9
clone size: once
J gene: TRBJ1-3
D gene: .
CDR3 protein: CASSAQSSGNTIYF
CDR3 DNA: TGTGCCAGCAGCGCCCAGTCATCTGGGAACACCATATATTTT

V gene: TRBV10-3
clone size: .
J gene: TRBJ2-3
D gene: TRBD2
CDR3 protein: CAITSTSGRTDTQYF
CDR3 DNA: TGTGCCATCACCTCTACTAGCGGGAGGACAGATACGCAGTATTTT

V gene: TRBV19
clone size: .
J gene: TRBJ1-5
D gene: .
CDR3 protein: CASTTDRGLSNQPQHF
CDR3 DNA: TGTGCCAGTACGACTGACCGCGGTCTTAGCAATCAGCCCCAGCATTTT

V gene: TRBV2
clone size: .
J gene: TRBJ2-1
D gene: TRBD2
CDR3 protein: CASSGLASYNEQFF
CDR3 DNA: TGTGCCAGCAGCGGACTAGCGTCCTACAATGAGCAGTTCTTC

V gene: TRBV7-9
clone size: .
J gene: TRBJ2-3
D gene: .
CDR3 protein: CASSPGNYPQADTQYF
CDR3 DNA: TGTGCCAGCAGCCCAGGGAACTACCCGCAAGCAGATACGCAGTATTTT

V gene: TRBV6-6
clone size: few
J gene: TRBJ1-2
D gene: .
CDR3 protein: CASSPRGNSNYGYTF
CDR3 DNA: TGTGCCAGCAGCCCGAGGGGGAACTCTAACTATGGCTACACCTTC

V gene: TRBV6-1
clone size: .
J gene: TRBJ1-5
D gene: .
CDR3 protein: CASSDNGDNQPQHF
CDR3 DNA: TGTGCCAGCAGTGATAATGGCGACAATCAGCCCCAGCATTTT

V gene: TRBV7-2
clone size: .
J gene: TRBJ1-1
D gene: .
CDR3 protein: CASSTPGGNTEAFF
CDR3 DNA: TGTGCCAGCAGCACCCCGGGGGGGAACACTGAAGCTTTCTTT

V gene: TRBV6-5
clone size: .
J gene: TRBJ2-3
D gene: .
CDR3 protein: CASRYFPSTDTQYF
CDR3 DNA: TGTGCCAGCAGGTATTTCCCTAGCACAGATACGCAGTATTTT

V gene: TRBV28
clone size: .
J gene: TRBJ2-1
D gene: TRBD2
CDR3 protein: CASSGGTTGVNEQFF
CDR3 DNA: TGTGCCAGCAGTGGCGGGACTACAGGCGTGAATGAGCAGTTCTTC

V gene: TRBV18
clone size: .
J gene: TRBJ1-1
D gene: .
CDR3 protein: CASSPWLDSDNTEAFF
CDR3 DNA: TGTGCCAGCTCACCATGGCTGGATTCTGATAACACTGAAGCTTTCTTT

V gene: TRBV7-6
clone size: .
J gene: TRBJ1-3
D gene: .
CDR3 protein: CASSLASSGNTIYF
CDR3 DNA: TGTGCCAGCAGCTTAGCCTCATCTGGAAACACCATATATTTT

V gene: TRBV29-1
clone size: .
J gene: TRBJ2-2
D gene: .
CDR3 protein: CSVARGKATGELFF
CDR3 DNA: TGCAGCGTTGCTCGGGGGAAGGCCACCGGGGAGCTGTTTTTT

V gene: TRBV29-1
clone size: .
J gene: TRBJ2-1
D gene: TRBD2
CDR3 protein: CSVIRLAGGAYNEQFF
CDR3 DNA: TGCAGCGTTATACGACTAGCGGGAGGGGCCTACAATGAGCAGTTCTTC

V gene: TRBV19
clone size: .
J gene: TRBJ2-3
D gene: .
CDR3 protein: CASRPSGSVDTQYF
CDR3 DNA: TGTGCCAGTAGGCCGAGCGGTTCGGTAGATACGCAGTATTTT

V gene: TRBV2
clone size: once
J gene: TRBJ2-5
D gene: TRBD1
CDR3 protein: CASSEAGQGWETQYF
CDR3 DNA: TGTGCCAGCAGTGAAGCGGGACAGGGCTGGGAGACCCAGTACTTC

V gene: TRBV6-5
clone size: .
J gene: TRBJ1-4
D gene: .
CDR3 protein: CASRPQRTNEKLFF
CDR3 DNA: TGTGCCAGCAGACCCCAGCGTACTAATGAAAAACTGTTTTTT

V gene: TRBV25-1
clone size: .
J gene: TRBJ2-1
D gene: TRBD2
CDR3 protein: CASSEWAGTSSDNEQFF
CDR3 DNA: TGTGCCAGCAGTGAGTGGGCCGGGACTAGCAGCGACAATGAGCAGTTCTTC

V gene: TRBV28
clone size: .
J gene: TRBJ1-5
D gene: .
CDR3 protein: CASSFGAYQPQHF
CDR3 DNA: TGTGCCAGCAGTTTTGGGGCCTATCAGCCCCAGCATTTT

V gene: TRBV19
clone size: .
J gene: TRBJ2-2
D gene: TRBD2
CDR3 protein: CASSIAGGISGELFF
CDR3 DNA: TGTGCCAGTAGTATAGCGGGAGGGATTTCCGGGGAGCTGTTTTTT

V gene: TRBV28
clone size: .
J gene: TRBJ1-5
D gene: TRBD1
CDR3 protein: CASSFPPTRGRGQPQHF
CDR3 DNA: TGTGCCAGCAGTTTCCCACCCACCAGGGGGCGAGGTCAGCCCCAGCATTTT

V gene: TRBV29-1
clone size: .
J gene: TRBJ2-1
D gene: TRBD1
CDR3 protein: CSALTGFGDEQFF
CDR3 DNA: TGCAGCGCCCTGACAGGGTTCGGGGATGAGCAGTTCTTC

V gene: TRBV25-1
clone size: .
J gene: TRBJ1-6
D gene: .
CDR3 protein: CASSVRGSGNSPLHF
CDR3 DNA: TGTGCCAGCAGTGTGAGGGGCTCTGGTAATTCACCCCTCCACTTT

V gene: TRBV11-2
clone size: .
J gene: TRBJ1-3
D gene: .
CDR3 protein: CASSEGSVGNTIYF
CDR3 DNA: TGTGCCAGCAGCGAGGGTTCCGTAGGAAACACCATATATTTT